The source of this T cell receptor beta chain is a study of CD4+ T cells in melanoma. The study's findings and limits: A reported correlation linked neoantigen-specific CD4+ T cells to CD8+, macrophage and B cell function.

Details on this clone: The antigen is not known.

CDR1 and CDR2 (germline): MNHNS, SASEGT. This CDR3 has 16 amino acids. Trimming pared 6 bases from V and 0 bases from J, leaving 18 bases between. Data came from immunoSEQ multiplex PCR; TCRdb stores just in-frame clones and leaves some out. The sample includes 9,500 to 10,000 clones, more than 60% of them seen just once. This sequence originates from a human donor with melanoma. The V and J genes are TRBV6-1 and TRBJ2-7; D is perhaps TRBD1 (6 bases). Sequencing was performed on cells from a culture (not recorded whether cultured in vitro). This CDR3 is CASREWQGITSYEQYF. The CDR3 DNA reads TGTGCCAGCAGGGAATGGCAGGGGATCACCTCCTACGAGCAGTACTTC.